This T cell receptor (beta chain) was recovered during a study of shared clonotypes between healthy human individuals. The table came from immunoSEQ multiplex PCR; TCRdb's copy has only in-frame clones and leaves some out. The sample consists of roughly 500,000 clones, 79% of them appearing once. The J segment lost 8 bases and the V segment lost 2 bases, leaving 10 bases of the junction unmatched. Germline loops: CDR1 SNHLY, CDR2 FYNNEI. The length of the CDR3 is 18 residues. The clonotype was recovered from a woman in her forties in good health. Some clones in this sample may be carry-over from other donors' samples. The specimen was PBMCs. This chain connects TRBV2 to TRBJ2-1; 15 nucleotides match TRBD2. CDR3: CASSEKGGGLAGGYEQFF. CDR3 bases: TGTGCCAGCAGTGAAAAGGGGGGAGGACTAGCGGGAGGGTATGAGCAGTTCTTC.